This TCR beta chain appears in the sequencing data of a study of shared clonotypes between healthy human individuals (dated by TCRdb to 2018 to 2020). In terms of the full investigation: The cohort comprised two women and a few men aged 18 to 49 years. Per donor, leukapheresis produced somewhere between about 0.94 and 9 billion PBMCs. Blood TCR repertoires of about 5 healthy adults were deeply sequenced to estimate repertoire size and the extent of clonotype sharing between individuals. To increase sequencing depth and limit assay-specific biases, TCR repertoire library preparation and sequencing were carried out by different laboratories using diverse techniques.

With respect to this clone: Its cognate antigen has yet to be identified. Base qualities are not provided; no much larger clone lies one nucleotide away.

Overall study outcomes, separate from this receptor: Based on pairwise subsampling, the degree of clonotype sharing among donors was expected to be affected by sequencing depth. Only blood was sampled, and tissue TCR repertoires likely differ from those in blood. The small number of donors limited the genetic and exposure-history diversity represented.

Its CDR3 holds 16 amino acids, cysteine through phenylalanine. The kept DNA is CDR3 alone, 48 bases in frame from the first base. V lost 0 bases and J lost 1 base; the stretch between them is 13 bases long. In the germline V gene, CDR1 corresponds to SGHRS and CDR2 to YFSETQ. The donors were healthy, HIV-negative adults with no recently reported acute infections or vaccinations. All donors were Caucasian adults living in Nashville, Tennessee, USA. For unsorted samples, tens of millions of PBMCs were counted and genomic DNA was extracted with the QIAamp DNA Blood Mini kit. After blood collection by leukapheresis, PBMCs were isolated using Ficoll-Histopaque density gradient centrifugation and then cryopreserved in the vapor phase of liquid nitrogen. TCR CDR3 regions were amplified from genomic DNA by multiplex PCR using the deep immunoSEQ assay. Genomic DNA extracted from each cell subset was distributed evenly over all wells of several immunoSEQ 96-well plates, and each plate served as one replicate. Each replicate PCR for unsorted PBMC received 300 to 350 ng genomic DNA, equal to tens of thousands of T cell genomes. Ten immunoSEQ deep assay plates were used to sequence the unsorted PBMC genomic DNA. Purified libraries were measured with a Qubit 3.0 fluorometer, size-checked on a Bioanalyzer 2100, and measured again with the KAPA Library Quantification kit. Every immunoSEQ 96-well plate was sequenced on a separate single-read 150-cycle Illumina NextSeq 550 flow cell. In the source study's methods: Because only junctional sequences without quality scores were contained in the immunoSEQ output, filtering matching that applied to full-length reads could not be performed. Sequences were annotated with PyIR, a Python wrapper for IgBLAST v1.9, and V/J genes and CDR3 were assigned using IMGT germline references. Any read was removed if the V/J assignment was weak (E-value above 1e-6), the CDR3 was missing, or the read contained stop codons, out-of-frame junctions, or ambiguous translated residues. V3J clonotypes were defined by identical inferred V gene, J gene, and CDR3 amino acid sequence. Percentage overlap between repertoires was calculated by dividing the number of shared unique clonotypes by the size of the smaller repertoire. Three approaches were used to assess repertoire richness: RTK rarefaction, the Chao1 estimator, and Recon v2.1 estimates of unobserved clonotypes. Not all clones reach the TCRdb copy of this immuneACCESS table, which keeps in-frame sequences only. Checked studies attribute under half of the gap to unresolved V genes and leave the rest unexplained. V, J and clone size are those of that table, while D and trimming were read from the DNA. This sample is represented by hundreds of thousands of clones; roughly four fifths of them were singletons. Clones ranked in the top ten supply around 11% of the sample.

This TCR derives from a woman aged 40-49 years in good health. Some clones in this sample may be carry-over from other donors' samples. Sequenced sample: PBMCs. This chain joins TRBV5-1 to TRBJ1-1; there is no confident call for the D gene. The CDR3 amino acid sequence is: CASSLALGRANTEAFF. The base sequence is TGCGCCAGCAGCTTGGCCCTTGGGCGCGCGAACACTGAAGCTTTCTTT.